This TCR beta chain came from a study of beta chain features in type 1 diabetes. Study as a whole: Patients and healthy donors were similar in age, gender and cell yields.

Expressed TCRB transcripts were sequenced because the isolated RNA had all been reverse transcribed beforehand. Method: immunoSEQ multiplex PCR; TCRdb's copy keeps in-frame clones and lacks some. The table lists around 250,000 clones, around 21% of them singletons. Populations isolated by sorting all had purity greater than 95%. This clone was picked up a small number of times. Its antigen is not known. Notes on the study in general: Moderate but significant shortening of TCRB CDR3s was recorded in all four CD4+ subsets from Type 1 diabetes patients.

Germline CDR1 reads MGHRA; CDR2 reads YSYEKL. With V trimmed by 4 bases and J by 3 bases, 7 bases remained unmatched. The CDR3 contains 16 residues. What was sequenced was naive CD4+ T cells from blood. The TCR originated in a woman in her thirties or forties with type 1 diabetes. This chain joins TRBV4-1 and TRBJ1-5; 9 bases agree with TRBD1. The CDR3 DNA reads as TGCGCCAGCAGCCCTGGGACAGGGAATCTCAATCAGCCCCAGCATTTT. Amino acid sequence: CASSPGTGNLNQPQHF.